This TCR beta chain was recovered during a study of shared clonotypes between healthy human individuals (TCRdb year 2020). The study in broad terms: A few men and two women, aged 18 to 49 years, made up the cohort. For each donor, CD4 naive and CD4 memory were each given three plates, CD8 naive was given two plates, and CD8 memory was given one plate. To increase sequencing depth and limit assay-specific biases, TCR repertoire library preparation and sequencing were carried out by different laboratories using diverse techniques. Each donor's leukapheresis produced roughly between roughly 0.85 and 9.5 billion PBMCs. The study deeply sequenced blood TCR repertoires of about 5 healthy adults to estimate repertoire size and the extent of clonotype sharing between individuals.

The paper's findings and limits, for the study overall: Higher generation probabilities were observed for clonotypes shared by all four sorted-subset donors than for non-shared clonotypes. Only blood was sampled, and tissue TCR repertoires likely differ from those in blood. When a handful of donors were compared, the shared fraction of clonotypes was about 5.4% for naive CD4, more than 3% for naive CD8, roughly 2.3% for memory CD4, and under 0.5% for memory CD8. The genetic and exposure-history diversity represented was limited by the small number of donors. Incomplete sequencing was indicated by rarefaction of sorted-subset datasets, despite the large sequencing depth. Estimated clonotype richness was generally larger for naive than for memory subsets. Pairwise subsampling led to the expectation that sequencing depth would affect the degree of clonotype sharing among donors.

Remarks on this clone: It lacks a known antigen. Base qualities are missing; no much larger clone stands one base away.

Healthy HIV-negative adults with no recently reported acute infections or vaccinations were included as donors. All donors were Caucasian adults living in Nashville, Tennessee, USA. CD4+ T cells were enriched through magnetic negative selection, after which naive cells were positively selected on CD45RA and the remaining negative fraction served as the memory subset. After blood collection by leukapheresis, PBMCs were isolated using Ficoll-Histopaque density gradient centrifugation and then cryopreserved in the vapor phase of liquid nitrogen. Purity and quantity of every magnetically sorted T cell population were checked by analytical flow cytometry. Genomic DNA was isolated from every sorted fraction and measured by UV absorbance on a Nanodrop 2000c. Using the deep immunoSEQ assay, TCR CDR3 regions were amplified from genomic DNA by multiplex PCR. Extracted genomic DNA from each cell subset was spread evenly across all wells of several immunoSEQ 96-well plates, with each plate serving as a replicate. Each replicate PCR for sorted subsets received about 210 ng genomic DNA, equal to some 32,000 T cell genomes. Purified libraries were quantified with a Qubit 3.0 fluorometer, sized on a Bioanalyzer 2100, and re-quantified with the KAPA Library Quantification kit. Every immunoSEQ 96-well plate was sequenced on a dedicated single-read 150-cycle Illumina NextSeq 550 flow cell. The authors processed their data as follows. Because the immunoSEQ output held only junctional sequences and lacked quality scores, the filtering could not match the filtering applied to full-length reads. Sequences were annotated with PyIR, a Python wrapper for IgBLAST v1.9, and V/J genes and CDR3 were assigned using IMGT germline references. Reads were removed for weak V/J assignments (E-value above 1e-6), missing CDR3, stop codons, out-of-frame junctions, or ambiguous translated residues. A V3J clonotype was defined by an identical inferred V gene, J gene, and CDR3 amino acid sequence. The percentage overlap between two repertoires was calculated by dividing the number of shared unique clonotypes by the size of the smaller repertoire. Three approaches were used to assess repertoire richness: RTK rarefaction, the Chao1 estimator, and Recon v2.1 estimates of unobserved clonotypes. For all TCRbeta clonotypes obtained by the gDNA method from a few donors, generation probabilities were computed with OLGA. TCRdb carries this immuneACCESS record with in-frame sequences only. Its versions omit some clonotypes, under half of them owing to an unresolved V gene in the studies checked, with the rest unexplained. That table is the source of V, J and clone size, and D and trimming were worked out from the DNA. In this sample the table shows about 2 million clones, roughly 94% of which occur a single time. Clones ranked in the top ten supply 0.1% to 0.15% of the sample.

V was cut back by 2 bases and J by 7 bases, leaving a gap of 15 bases between them. The CDR3 measures 16 amino acids from cysteine to phenylalanine. CDR3 DNA is the only sequence kept; it has 48 bases, read in frame from the first base. CDR1 and CDR2 were assigned from the germline V gene (reference sequence) as MNHNY and SVGAGI. The rearrangement joined TRBV6-6 to TRBJ1-6; the D gene cannot be resolved reliably. Sequenced sample: naive CD4+ T cells sorted from blood. The cell subset or site label on this specimen signifies: CD45RA+ positively selected. The TCR comes from a man in his late teens or twenties in good health. Here the CDR3 is given as CASSYLEQLGNSPLHF. DNA sequence: TGTGCCAGCAGTTACCTCGAGCAACTTGGAAATTCACCCCTCCACTTT.